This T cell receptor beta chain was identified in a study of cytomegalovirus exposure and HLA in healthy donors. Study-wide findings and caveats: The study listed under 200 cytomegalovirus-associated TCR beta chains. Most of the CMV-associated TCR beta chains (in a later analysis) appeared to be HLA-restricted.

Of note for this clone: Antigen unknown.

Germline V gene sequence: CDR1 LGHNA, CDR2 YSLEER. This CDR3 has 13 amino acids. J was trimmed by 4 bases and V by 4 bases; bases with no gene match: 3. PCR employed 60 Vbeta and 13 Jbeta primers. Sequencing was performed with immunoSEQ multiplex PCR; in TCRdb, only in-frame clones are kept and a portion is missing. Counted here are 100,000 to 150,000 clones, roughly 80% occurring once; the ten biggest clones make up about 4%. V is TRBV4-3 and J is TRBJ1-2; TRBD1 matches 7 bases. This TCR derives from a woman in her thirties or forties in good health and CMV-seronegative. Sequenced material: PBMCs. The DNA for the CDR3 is TGCGCCAGCAGCCCCCGACAGGGCTATGGCTACACCTTC. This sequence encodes CASSPRQGYGYTF.